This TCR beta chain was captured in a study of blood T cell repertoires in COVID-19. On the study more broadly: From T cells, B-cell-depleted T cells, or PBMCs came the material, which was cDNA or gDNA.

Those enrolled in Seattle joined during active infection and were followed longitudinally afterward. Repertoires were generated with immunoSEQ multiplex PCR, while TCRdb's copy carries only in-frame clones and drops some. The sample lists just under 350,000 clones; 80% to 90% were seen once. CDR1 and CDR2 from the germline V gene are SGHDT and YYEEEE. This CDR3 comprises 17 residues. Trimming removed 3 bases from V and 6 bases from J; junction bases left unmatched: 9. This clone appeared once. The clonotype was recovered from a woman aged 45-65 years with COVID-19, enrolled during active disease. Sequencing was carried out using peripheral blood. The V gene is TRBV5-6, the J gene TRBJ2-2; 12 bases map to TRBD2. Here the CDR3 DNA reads TGTGCCAGCAGCTCGTTGAGACTAGCGGGAGTAGCCGGGGAGCTGTTTTTT. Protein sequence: CASSSLRLAGVAGELFF.